The clone carrying this T cell receptor (beta chain) was counted once. These data are taken from a study of control samples from healthy donors and cancer patients. Trimming took 1 base from V and 5 from J, leaving 18 bases between them. The germline V gene has CDR1 LGHNA and CDR2 YSLEER. This CDR3 spans 17 amino acids. Sequencing was performed with immunoSEQ multiplex PCR; in TCRdb, only in-frame clones are kept and a portion is missing. The repertoire holds about 150,000 clones, with approximately 94% as singletons. What was sequenced was blood. This TCR derives from a man aged 40-49 years in good health. The chain employs TRBV4-3 and TRBJ2-1; possible D gene TRBD1, 6 bases. The CDR3 loop is CASSQALQGSGNNEQFF. The CDR3 DNA sequence: TGCGCCAGCAGCCAAGCTCTACAGGGATCGGGCAACAATGAGCAGTTCTTC.